This T cell receptor beta chain derives from a study of cytomegalovirus exposure and HLA in healthy donors. Study overall: Per a later analysis, the roughly 700 first-cohort and under 150 validation repertoires shared one platform. Findings and limits, study-wide: Associated with cytomegalovirus, according to the listing, were 164 TCR beta chains.

Details on this clone: Its antigen is not identified.

Separation from the approximately 660-subject first cohort characterized the roughly 130-subject validation cohort, to which the donors belonged. Trimming took 3 bases from V and 5 from J, leaving 10 bases between them. Germline lookup yields CDR1 SQVTM and CDR2 ANQGSEA. This CDR3 has 12 residues. Assay: immunoSEQ multiplex PCR; the TCRdb copy retains only in-frame clones and omits some. The sample includes over 200,000 clones, less than 90% of them seen just once. Sequencing was done on a sample of PBMCs. The V and J genes are TRBV29-1 and TRBJ1-2; TRBD1 is a possible D gene (6 bases). This receptor was obtained from a woman under 30 in good health and CMV-seronegative. The CDR3 DNA is TGCAGCGTTGAGGGGGGCGATTATGGCTACACCTTC. Translating it yields CSVEGGDYGYTF.